The source of this T cell receptor beta chain is a study of OX40 agonist ivuxolimab in advanced cancers. Study information: Hepatocellular carcinoma, melanoma, renal cell or head and neck cancer occurred in dose-escalation patients.

The V and J ends lost 8 bases and 10 bases, in that order; junction bases with no gene match: 12. The CDR3 covers 13 residues. CDR1 SGHRS and CDR2 YFSETQ come from the germline V gene. Remarks on this clone: The antigen is not known.

TCRdb keeps only in-frame clones here, not all; method: immunoSEQ multiplex PCR. The data show 70,000 to 95,000 clones, about 90% seen once. General study findings and limits: Within 6 weeks, CD4+ and CD8+ blood T cells expanded clonally at 0.1 to 3.0 mg/kg. The average count of expanded clones was higher among CD8+ T cells than among CD4+.

The TCR originated in an adult with an advanced solid tumor such as melanoma, head and neck, liver or kidney cancer. Material: CD4+ or CD8+ T cells sorted from blood, obtained in a trial of the OX40 agonist ivuxolimab. This chain connects TRBV5-1 to TRBJ1-1, with 9 bases identical to TRBD1. CDR3 loop: CAREDRGSFRAFF. The CDR3 nucleotides are TGCGCCAGAGAGGACAGGGGAAGTTTCAGAGCTTTCTTT. Using reference TRBV5-1 and TRBJ1-1 for the parts outside the CDR3, the full variable domain is KAGVTQTPRYLIKTRGQQVTLSCSPISGHRSVSWYQQTPGQGLQFLFEYFSETQRNKGNFPGRFSGRQFSNSRSEMNVSTLELGDSALYLCAREDRGSFRAFFGQGTRLTVV.